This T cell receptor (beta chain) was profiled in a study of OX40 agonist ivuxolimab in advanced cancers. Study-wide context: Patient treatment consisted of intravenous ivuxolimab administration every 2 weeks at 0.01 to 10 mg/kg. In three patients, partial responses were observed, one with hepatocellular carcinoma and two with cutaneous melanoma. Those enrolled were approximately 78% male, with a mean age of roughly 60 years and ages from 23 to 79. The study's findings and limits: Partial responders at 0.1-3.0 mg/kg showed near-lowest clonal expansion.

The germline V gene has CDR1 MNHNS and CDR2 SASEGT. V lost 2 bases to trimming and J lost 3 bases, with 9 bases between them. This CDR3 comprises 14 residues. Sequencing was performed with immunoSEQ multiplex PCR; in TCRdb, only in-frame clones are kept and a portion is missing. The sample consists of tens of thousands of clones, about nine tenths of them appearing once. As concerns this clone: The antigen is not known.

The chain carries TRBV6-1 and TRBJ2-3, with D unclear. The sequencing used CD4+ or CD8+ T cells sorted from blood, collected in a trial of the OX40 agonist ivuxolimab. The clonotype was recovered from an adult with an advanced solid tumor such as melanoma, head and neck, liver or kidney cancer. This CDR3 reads CASSEKGWTDTQYF. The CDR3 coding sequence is TGTGCCAGCAGTGAAAAGGGATGGACAGATACGCAGTATTTT.